The source of this T cell receptor beta chain is a study of blood T cells in healthy people across ages. Regarding the study as a whole: In older individuals, TCR beta diversity per million T cells was lower, falling roughly linearly with age.

Each sample yielded at least 6 million isolated PBMCs. This clonotype was counted only a few times. Its antigen is not known. A second PCR of roughly 7 to 11 cycles used a sample-barcoded 5' primer and a J-beta primer mix. Each cDNA molecule received a tag from a template-switch adaptor that had 12 random nucleotides. Using its own MiXCR run on the 5' RACE reads, TCRdb lists one record per CDR3 protein. The top ten clones hold roughly 8% of a sample with around 1,500,000 distinct CDR3 sequences, about 28% of them seen once. Sequenced sample: blood. The sequence came from a woman aged 30 to 39 in good health.

The CDR3 bases are TGCGCCAGCAGCTCCCCGGACAGGGGGCGCGATGAGCAGTTCTTC. Protein: CASSSPDRGRDEQFF. This chain connects TRBV5-1 to TRBJ2-1; 11 positions match TRBD1. The V gene end was trimmed by 3 bases and the J gene end by 8 bases; junction bases not matched to a gene: 7. Germline V lookup: CDR1 SGHRS, CDR2 YFSETQ. The CDR3 spans 15 residues.